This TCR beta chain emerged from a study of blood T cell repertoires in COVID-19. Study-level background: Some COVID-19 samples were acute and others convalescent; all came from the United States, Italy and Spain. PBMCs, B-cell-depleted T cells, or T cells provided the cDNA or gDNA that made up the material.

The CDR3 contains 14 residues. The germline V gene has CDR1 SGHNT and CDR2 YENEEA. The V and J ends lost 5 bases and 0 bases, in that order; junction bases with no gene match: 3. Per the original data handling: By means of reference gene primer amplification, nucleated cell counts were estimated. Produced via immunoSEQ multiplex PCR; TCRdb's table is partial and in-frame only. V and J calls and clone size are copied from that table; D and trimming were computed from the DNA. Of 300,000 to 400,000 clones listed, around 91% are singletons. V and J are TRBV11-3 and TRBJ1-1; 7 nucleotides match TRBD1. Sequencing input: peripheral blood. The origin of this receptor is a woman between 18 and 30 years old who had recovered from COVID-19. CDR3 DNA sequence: TGTGCCAGCAGCAAGACAGGGTTGAACACTGAAGCTTTCTTT. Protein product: CASSKTGLNTEAFF.